The 2 T cell receptor beta chains below were found in one sample sequenced in a study of CD8+CD57+ T cells in acquired aplastic anemia. Template material for TCR beta VDJ and CDR3 profiling consisted of genomic DNA. Via MiXCR, TCRdb re-called the reads, giving one row per CDR3 protein. The repertoire holds under 500,000 distinct CDR3 sequences, with less than 35% as singletons. Sequenced patients had shown CD8+CD57+ cell expansion by flow cytometry. The sequencing input was sorted CD4+, CD8+, or CD8+CD57+ T cells (not recorded which) from PBMCs. These receptors were collected from a human donor with aplastic anemia.

About this clonotype itself: Being one base from a much bigger clone, this may be a read error. CDR3 nucleotides: TGTGCCAGCAGCTTACTCGAGAGGAACACTGAAGCTTTCTTT. Translated: CASSLLERNTEAFF. The V call is TRBV6-2 or TRBV6-3, the J call TRBJ1-1; the D is unclear. CDR1 is MNHEY and CDR2 is SVGEGT in the germline V gene. This CDR3 comprises 14 residues. Trimming left V 6 bases short and J 1 base short, with 12 bases between.

V is TRBV12-3 or TRBV12-4 and J is TRBJ1-3; possible D gene TRBD1, 5 bases. CDR3 length: 14 residues. V was clipped by 3 bases and J by 2 bases, with 8 bases between them. The CDR3 sequence: CASSFLGAGNTIYF. In nucleotides, the CDR3 is TGTGCCAGCAGTTTTTTGGGGGCTGGAAACACCATATATTTT.